Detailed here is one TCR beta chain. The antigen is not known. The data stem from a study of cytomegalovirus exposure and HLA in healthy donors. Broader study findings: CMV serostatus stood as the only immune exposure information on hand. Exclusion applied to some V segments, including TRBV6-2 and TRBV6-3, as they were indistinguishable. An analysis done earlier found most TCR beta V segments productive about 87% or about 30% of the time.

V lost 4 bases to trimming and J lost 5 bases; unmatched junction nucleotides: 18. Germline CDR1 is SGHRS and CDR2 is YFSETQ. The CDR3 runs to 18 residues. Both 60 Vbeta primers and 13 Jbeta primers went into the PCR. Assay: immunoSEQ multiplex PCR; the TCRdb copy retains only in-frame clones and omits some. This sample has under 200,000 clones; 77% occur once, and the top ten carry over 2%. The clonotype was recovered from a woman aged 40-49 years in good health and CMV-seropositive. The specimen sequenced was PBMCs. The chain couples TRBV5-1 to TRBJ2-7, with TRBD1 matching 10 bases. In nucleotides, the CDR3 is TGCGCCAGCAGCGTGGTTTTTGGGTCATTGACAGGGGGCAACGAGCAGTACTTC. Translating gives CASSVVFGSLTGGNEQYF.